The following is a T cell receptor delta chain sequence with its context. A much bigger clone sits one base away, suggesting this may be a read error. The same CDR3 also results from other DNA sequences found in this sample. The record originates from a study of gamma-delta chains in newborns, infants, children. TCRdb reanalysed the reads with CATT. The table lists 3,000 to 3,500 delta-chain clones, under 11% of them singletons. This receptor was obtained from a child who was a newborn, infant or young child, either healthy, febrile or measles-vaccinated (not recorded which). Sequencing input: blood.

The DNA for the CDR3 is TGTGCCTGTGACACACTGGGGATGTCCGATAAACTCATCTTC. Translating gives CACDTLGMSDKLIF. This rearrangement joins TRDV2 to TRDJ1; 7 bases line up with TRDD3. Germline CDR1 is GEAIGNYY and CDR2 is EKD. The CDR3 totals 14 residues.